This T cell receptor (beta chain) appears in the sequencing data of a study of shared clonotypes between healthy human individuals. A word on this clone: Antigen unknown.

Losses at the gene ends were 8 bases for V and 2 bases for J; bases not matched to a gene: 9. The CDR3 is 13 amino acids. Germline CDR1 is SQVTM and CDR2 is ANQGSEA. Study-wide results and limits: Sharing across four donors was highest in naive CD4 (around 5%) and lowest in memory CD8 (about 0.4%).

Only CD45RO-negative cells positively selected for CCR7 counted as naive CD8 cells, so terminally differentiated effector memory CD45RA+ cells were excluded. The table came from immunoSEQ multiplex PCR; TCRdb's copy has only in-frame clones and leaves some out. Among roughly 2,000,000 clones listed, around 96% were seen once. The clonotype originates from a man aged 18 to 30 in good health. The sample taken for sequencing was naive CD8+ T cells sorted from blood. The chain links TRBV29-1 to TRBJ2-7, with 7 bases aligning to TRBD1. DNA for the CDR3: TGCAGCATGTGGGACAGCTCAGCCTACGAGCAGTACTTC. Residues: CSMWDSSAYEQYF.